This T cell receptor (beta chain) came from a study of lymphopenia after photon versus proton radiotherapy. Profiled with immunoSEQ multiplex PCR; TCRdb holds only in-frame clones, not every one. Of 150,000 to 200,000 clones in the sample, approximately 90% were seen once. Notes on this clone: What it binds is unknown.

Study results and caveats: Relative stability marked proton patients; photon patients lost diversity and naive cells. After lymphocyte nadir, photon-treated repertoires showed oligoclonal expansion, especially CD8+ Temra. A bigger post-nadir fall in TCR diversity correlated inversely with survival time in deceased patients.

Trimming took 9 bases from V and 6 from J; bases not matched to a gene: 11. CDR3 size: 13 residues. The germline gives CDR1 MGHDK, CDR2 SYGVNS. This chain links TRBV25-1 with TRBJ2-7, with TRBD2 identical over 7 bases. The clonotype was recovered from a man between 45 and 60 years old with gastric cancer. The sample consisted of peripheral blood, taken from a patient treated with photon-based radiotherapy. The CDR3 region has the DNA TGTGCCAGTGCCAGAGGACTAGTGTCCGAGCAGTACTTC. Translation: CASARGLVSEQYF.